The 2 T cell receptor beta chains below come from one sample, sequenced in a study of cytomegalovirus exposure and HLA in healthy donors. The PCR ran on 60 Vbeta and 13 Jbeta primers. The repertoire was sequenced with immunoSEQ multiplex PCR; TCRdb's copy has only in-frame clones and lacks some. Of 95,000 to 150,000 clones listed, roughly three fifths are singletons. The sequenced sample was PBMCs. Receptors originate from a man aged 18 to 29 in good health and CMV-seronegative.

The chain joins TRBV27 to TRBJ2-7; TRBD1 matches at 7 bases. J was trimmed by 4 bases and V by 6 bases; bases with no gene match: 15. In germline, CDR1 is MNHEY, CDR2 SMNVEV (reference sequence). The CDR3 covers 16 residues. This CDR3 reads CASSQTGTASLYEQYF. DNA of the CDR3: TGTGCCAGCAGCCAAACCGGGACAGCCTCCTTATACGAGCAGTACTTC.

The chain links TRBV19 to TRBJ1-5; D possibly corresponds to TRBD1 (5 bases). CDR3 size: 11 residues. From germline, CDR1 is LNHDA and CDR2 SQIVND (reference sequence). The V gene lost 1 base and the J gene lost 16 bases, with 11 bases spanning the gap. The CDR3 protein is CASSIGGACHF. DNA for the CDR3: TGTGCCAGTAGTATAGGGGGCGCCTGCCATTTT.